The clone carrying this T cell receptor (beta chain) was seen only once. The antigen remains unidentified. This sample was included in a study of T cell responses to AZD1222 COVID-19 vaccine. Findings and caveats of the study: Close to half of spike-specific TCRs reportedly recognize unmutated variant regions.

The method was immunoSEQ multiplex PCR; TCRdb's version includes in-frame clones alone and lacks a portion of them. The sample holds about 150,000 clones; around 90% are singletons and the top ten take about 3.2%. Trimming took 1 base from V and 6 from J, leaving 16 bases between them. The CDR3 covers 15 residues. Per germline, CDR1 SGHNT and CDR2 YYREEE (reference sequence). This receptor was identified in an adult who received the AZD1222 COVID-19 vaccine. Sequencing used peripheral blood, obtained 28 days after the second AZD1222 dose. The J gene is TRBJ1-1, the V gene TRBV5-4, with D tentatively TRBD1 (6 bases). The CDR3 region is CASSLPGAASSEAFF. Here the CDR3 DNA reads TGTGCCAGCAGCTTGCCAGGGGCCGCGTCATCTGAAGCTTTCTTT.